This T cell receptor (beta chain) appears in the sequencing data of a study of neurological immune-mediated disorders. This clonotype was counted at least ten times. MiXCR, applied by TCRdb to the 5' RACE reads, yields one record per CDR3 protein. Altogether around 48,000 distinct CDR3 sequences are present, 10% being singletons, with the ten largest covering around 21%. The receptor was derived from a woman aged 40 to 50 with HTLV-1-associated myelopathy (HAM/TSP). Sequencing was carried out using PBMCs.

The CDR3 sequence is CASSETGGFTDTQYF. In DNA form, the CDR3 reads TGTGCCAGCAGTGAGACAGGGGGCTTCACAGATACGCAGTATTTT. The rearrangement joins TRBV6-1 to TRBJ2-3; TRBD1 aligns across 10 bases. Trimming took 3 bases from V and 2 from J; bases not matched to a gene: 2. The length of the CDR3 is 15 residues. The germline CDR1 and CDR2 sequences are MNHNS and SASEGT.